Detailed here is one TCR beta chain. Its target is unknown. This CDR3 comprises 16 residues. CDR1 SGHTA and CDR2 FQGNSA come from the germline V gene. Deletions cut 5 bases from V and 7 bases from J, with 22 bases between. The data stem from a study of CD4 T cells in relation to SARS-CoV-2 and coronaviruses. Study as a whole: TCR beta CDR3s were sequenced after roughly nine-day antigen culture of PBMCs. No peptide or an HIV-1 Nef peptide pool served as negative control.

Before the COVID-19 pandemic, during about 2011-2019, CD4+ T cells were taken from unexposed donors. The cells were cultured for under twelve days before CD4+ T cells were isolated. Cells permitting, SARS-CoV-2 S/N and four cold-coronavirus spikes were tested on unexposed-donor CD4+ T cells. Clones were sequenced by immunoSEQ multiplex PCR, and TCRdb holds only the in-frame ones, with some missing. The sample has over 25,000 clones; over 70% are singletons. The material sequenced was CD4+ T cells from PBMCs, cultured in vitro. V and J are TRBV7-2 and TRBJ2-3, with D perhaps TRBD1 or TRBD2 (6 bases each). This clonotype was obtained from a human donor in good health. This CDR3 reads CASSPYRQVGRNTQYF. Here the CDR3 DNA reads TGTGCCAGCAGCCCGTATCGACAGGTGGGGAGGAATACGCAGTATTTT.